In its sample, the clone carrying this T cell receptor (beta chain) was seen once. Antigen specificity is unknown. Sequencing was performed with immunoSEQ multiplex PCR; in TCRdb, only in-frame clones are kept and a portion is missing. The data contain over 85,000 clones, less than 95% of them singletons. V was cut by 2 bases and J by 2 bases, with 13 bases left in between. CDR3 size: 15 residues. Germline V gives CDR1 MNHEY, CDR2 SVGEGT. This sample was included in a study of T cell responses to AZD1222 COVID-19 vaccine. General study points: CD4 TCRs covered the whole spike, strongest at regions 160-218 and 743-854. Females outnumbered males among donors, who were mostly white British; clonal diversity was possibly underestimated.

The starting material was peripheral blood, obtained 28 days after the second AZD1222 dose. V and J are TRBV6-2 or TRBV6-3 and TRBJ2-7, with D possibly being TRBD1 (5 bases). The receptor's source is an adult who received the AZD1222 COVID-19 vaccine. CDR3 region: CASSYSQGLTYEQYF. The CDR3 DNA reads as TGTGCCAGCAGTTACAGCCAGGGCCTAACCTACGAGCAGTACTTC.